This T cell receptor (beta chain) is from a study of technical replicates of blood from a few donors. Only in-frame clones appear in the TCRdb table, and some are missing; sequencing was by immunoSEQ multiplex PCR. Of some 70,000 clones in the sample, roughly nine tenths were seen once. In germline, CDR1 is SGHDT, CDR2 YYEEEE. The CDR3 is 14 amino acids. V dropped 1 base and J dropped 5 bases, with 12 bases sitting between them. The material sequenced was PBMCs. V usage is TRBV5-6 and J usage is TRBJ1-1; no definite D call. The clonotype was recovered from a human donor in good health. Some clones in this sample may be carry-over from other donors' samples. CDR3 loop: CASSLRPGRTEAFF. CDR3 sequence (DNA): TGTGCCAGCAGCTTGCGGCCAGGAAGGACTGAAGCTTTCTTT.